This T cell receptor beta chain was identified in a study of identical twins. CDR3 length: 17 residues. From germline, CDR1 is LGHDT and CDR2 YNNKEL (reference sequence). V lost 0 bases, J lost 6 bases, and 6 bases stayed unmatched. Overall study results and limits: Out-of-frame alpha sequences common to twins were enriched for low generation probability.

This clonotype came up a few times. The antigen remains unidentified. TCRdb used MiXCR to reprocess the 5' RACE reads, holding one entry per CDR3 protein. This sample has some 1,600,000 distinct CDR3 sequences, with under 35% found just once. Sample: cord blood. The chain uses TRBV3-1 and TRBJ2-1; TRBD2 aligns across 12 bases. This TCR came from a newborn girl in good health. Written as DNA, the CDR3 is TGTGCCAGCAGCCAAGAGGGCACTAGCGGGAGGCTCAATGAGCAGTTCTTC. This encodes CASSQEGTSGRLNEQFF.